This T cell receptor (beta chain) was captured by sequencing in a study of PD-1 blockade in classical Hodgkin lymphoma. The CDR3 has 15 amino acids. Per germline, CDR1 SGHKS and CDR2 YYEKEE (reference sequence). Trimming took off 1 base at V and 5 bases at J, with 15 bases between the two ends. Stated time point: newly diagnosed, previously untreated cHL patient sample. Thawed PBMCs were the source of CD4+ T cells, purified by magnetic negative selection. For comparison, PBMCs from newly diagnosed, untreated classical Hodgkin lymphoma were used. General study points: The origin of the repertoire differences remains undefined, with disease activity or prior therapy as possible causes. Newly diagnosed patients were reported to start with lower TCR diversity than healthy donors.

Data came from immunoSEQ multiplex PCR; TCRdb stores just in-frame clones and leaves some out. The data contain tens of thousands of clones, more than 85% of them singletons. This clone has only one observation. Its target is unknown. The chain combines TRBV5-5 with TRBJ1-1, with D possibly matching TRBD1 (5 bases). The material sequenced was CD4+ T cells from blood. This receptor was identified in a human donor with classical Hodgkin lymphoma. DNA for the CDR3: TGTGCCAGCAGCTTGAGCCCGGGGGTGGAGACTGAAGCTTTCTTT. Translation gives CASSLSPGVETEAFF.